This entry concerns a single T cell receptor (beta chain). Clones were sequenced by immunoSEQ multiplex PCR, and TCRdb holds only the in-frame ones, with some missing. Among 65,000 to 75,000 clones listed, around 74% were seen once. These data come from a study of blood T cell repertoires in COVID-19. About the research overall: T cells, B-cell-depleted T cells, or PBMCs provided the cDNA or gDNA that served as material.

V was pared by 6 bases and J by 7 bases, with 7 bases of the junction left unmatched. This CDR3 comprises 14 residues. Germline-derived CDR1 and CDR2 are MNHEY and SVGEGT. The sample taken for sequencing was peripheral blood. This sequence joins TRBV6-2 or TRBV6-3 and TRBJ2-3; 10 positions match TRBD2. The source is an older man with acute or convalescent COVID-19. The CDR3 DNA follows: TGTGCCAGCAGCCCCTGGACTAGCGGAAATACGCAGTATTTT. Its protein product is CASSPWTSGNTQYF.